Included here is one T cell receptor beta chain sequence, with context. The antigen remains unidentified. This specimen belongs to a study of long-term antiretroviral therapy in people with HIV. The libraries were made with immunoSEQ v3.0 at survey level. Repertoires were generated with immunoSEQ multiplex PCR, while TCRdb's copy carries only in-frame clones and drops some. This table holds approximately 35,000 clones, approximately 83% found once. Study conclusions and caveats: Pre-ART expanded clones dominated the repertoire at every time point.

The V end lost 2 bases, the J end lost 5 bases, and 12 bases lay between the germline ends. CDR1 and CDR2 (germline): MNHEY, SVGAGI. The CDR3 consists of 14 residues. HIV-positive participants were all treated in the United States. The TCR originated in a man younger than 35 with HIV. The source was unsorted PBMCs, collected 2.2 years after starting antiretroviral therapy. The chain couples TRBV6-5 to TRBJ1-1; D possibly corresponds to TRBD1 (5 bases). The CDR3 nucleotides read TGTGCCAGCAGTTACATGCCGGGGGGGACTGAAGCTTTCTTT. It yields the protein CASSYMPGGTEAFF.